This TCR beta chain was sequenced during a study of shared clonotypes between healthy human individuals (dated by TCRdb to the early 2020s). With respect to the entire study: The cohort comprised a couple of women and a few men aged 18 to 49 years. For each donor, CD4 naive and CD4 memory were each given three plates, CD8 naive was given two plates, and CD8 memory was given one plate. To estimate repertoire size and how much clonotype sharing occurs between individuals, the study deeply sequenced the blood TCR repertoires of several healthy adults. To increase sequencing depth and limit assay-specific biases, different laboratories used diverse techniques to prepare libraries and sequence TCR repertoires. Leukapheresis yielded between about 0.94 and 9 billion PBMCs per donor.

General findings and caveats noted by the study authors: Sampling was limited to blood, and TCR repertoires in tissue likely differ from TCR repertoires in blood. Because the study included a small number of donors, the genetic and exposure-history diversity represented was limited. Naive subsets generally had larger estimated clonotype richness than memory subsets. When a few donors were compared, the shared fraction of clonotypes was about 5.5% for naive CD4, over 3% for naive CD8, about 2.4% for memory CD4, and roughly 0.4% for memory CD8. Pairwise subsampling indicated that sequencing depth was expected to affect the degree of clonotype sharing among donors. Compared with non-shared clonotypes, the clonotypes found in all four sorted-subset donors had higher generation probabilities. Even with the large sequencing depth, rarefaction of the sorted-subset datasets indicated that sequencing was incomplete.

Regarding this clone: It lacks a known antigen. No per-base quality is available; no much larger clone lies one base away.

Counted from cysteine to phenylalanine, this CDR3 has 17 amino acids. Only the CDR3 DNA stays, 51 bases, in frame from base 1. The germline V gene (reference sequence) sets CDR1 to SGHNT and CDR2 to YYREEE. V is clipped by 2 bases and J by 2 bases, and the sequence between their germline boundaries is 20 bases long. Donors were healthy HIV-negative adults with no recently reported acute infections or vaccinations. All donors were Caucasian adults living in Nashville, Tennessee, USA. CD4+ T cells were enriched by magnetic negative selection, after which naive cells were positively selected on CD45RA and the negative fraction was taken as the memory subset. After blood collection by leukapheresis, PBMCs were isolated using Ficoll-Histopaque density gradient centrifugation and then cryopreserved in the vapor phase of liquid nitrogen. Analytical flow cytometry was used to check the purity and quantity of each magnetically sorted T cell population. Genomic DNA was isolated from each sorted fraction and quantified by UV absorbance on a Nanodrop 2000c.

TCR CDR3 regions were amplified from genomic DNA by multiplex PCR using the deep immunoSEQ assay. For each cell subset, the extracted genomic DNA was distributed evenly across all wells of several immunoSEQ 96-well plates, and each plate served as one replicate. For sorted subsets, each replicate PCR was loaded with about 0.2 ug genomic DNA, equivalent to 25,000 to 30,000 T cell genomes. The purified libraries were quantified using a Qubit 3.0 fluorometer, sized with a Bioanalyzer 2100, and then quantified again using the KAPA Library Quantification kit. Each immunoSEQ 96-well plate was sequenced on its own single-read 150-cycle Illumina NextSeq 550 flow cell. As for how the authors treated the data: Because only junctional sequences without quality scores were contained in the immunoSEQ output, filtering matching that applied to full-length reads could not be performed. To assign V/J genes and CDR3, sequences were annotated using PyIR, a Python wrapper for IgBLAST v1.9, with IMGT germline references. Reads were removed for weak V/J assignments (E-value above 1e-6), missing CDR3, stop codons, out-of-frame junctions, or ambiguous translated residues. V3J clonotypes were defined by identical inferred V gene, J gene, and CDR3 amino acid sequence. To compute the percentage overlap between repertoires, the number of shared unique clonotypes was divided by the size of the smaller repertoire. Richness of each repertoire was evaluated using RTK rarefaction, the Chao1 estimator, and Recon v2.1 estimates of unobserved clonotypes. Generation probabilities were computed with OLGA for all TCRbeta clonotypes obtained by the gDNA method from four donors. Not all clones reach the TCRdb copy of this immuneACCESS table, which keeps in-frame sequences only. Checked studies attribute under half of the gap to unresolved V genes and leave the rest unexplained. V and J calls and clone size are copied from that table; D and trimming were computed from the DNA. Present in this sample are some 660,000 clones, about 80% of which were seen just once. The leading ten clones occupy about 1.8% of the sample.

This TCR derives from a woman younger than 45 in good health. Sequenced input: memory CD4+ T cells sorted from blood. The cell subset or site label of this sample denotes: CD45RA-negative fraction. This receptor chain uses TRBV5-4 and TRBJ2-7; perhaps TRBD2 is the D gene, with 6 bases matching. CDR3 protein: CASSFGGGGRSPYEQYF. DNA sequence: TGTGCCAGCAGCTTTGGGGGTGGGGGGAGGAGCCCCTACGAGCAGTACTTC.